The clone carrying this T cell receptor beta chain occurred many times. Its matching antigen is unknown. This specimen comes from a study of T cell repertoires in cytomegalovirus infection. Study information: Public TCR beta signature analysis indicated the presence of both CMV infection and matching HLA type.

Study-level points and caveats: Cumulative public TCR beta family frequency identified CMV carriers with the relevant HLA. HLA-C-restricted CMV-specific TCR beta clonotypes prevailed in the ex vivo response.

After removal of 6 bases from V and 7 bases from J, the junction contained 6 bases not matched to a gene. Germline V CDR1 and CDR2: MDHEN, SYDVKM. The CDR3 spans 15 residues. MiXCR, applied by TCRdb to the reads, yields one record per CDR3 protein. In the table there are roughly 990,000 distinct CDR3 sequences, roughly 30% of which are singletons. The specimen comprised cultured CD8+ T cells from PBMCs, sampled from culture after CMV antigen stimulation. The receptor was derived from a human donor in good health (CMV status not recorded). Some clones in this sample may be carry-over from other donors' samples. The chain is built from TRBV28 and TRBJ2-2; TRBD2 agrees at 12 bases. CDR3 protein: CASRSGLAGFGELFF. The CDR3 DNA follows: TGTGCCAGCAGGAGCGGACTAGCGGGGTTCGGGGAGCTGTTTTTT. The full variable domain, its missing parts supplied by reference TRBV28 and TRBJ2-2, is DVKVTQSSRYLVKRTGEKVFLECVQDMDHENMFWYRQDPGLGLRLIYFSYDVKMKEKGDIPEGYSVSREKKERFSLILESASTNQTSMYLCASRSGLAGFGELFFGEGSRLTVL.